This T cell receptor beta chain was sequenced for a study of blood T cell repertoires in COVID-19. Turning to the study itself: Spain, Italy and the United States supplied samples that represented acute and convalescent COVID-19. Sources were T cells, B-cell-depleted T cells, or PBMCs; the material itself was cDNA or gDNA.

Using immunoSEQ multiplex PCR, the repertoire was profiled, and TCRdb retains in-frame clones only, with some absent. In the table there are around 20,000 clones, approximately 90% of which are singletons. V gave up 5 bases and J gave up 3 bases; unmatched junction bases: 6. CDR1 is SEHNR, CDR2 FQNEAQ, per germline (reference sequence). This CDR3 has 14 residues. The source is a human donor in a cohort sampled during active COVID-19. Sequencing was done on a sample of peripheral blood. This rearrangement joins TRBV7-9 to TRBJ1-2; the match to TRBD1 covers 7 bases. The CDR3 reads CASSRQGSDYGYTF. The CDR3 DNA reads TGTGCCAGCAGCAGACAGGGTTCGGACTATGGCTACACCTTC. Using reference TRBV7-9 and TRBJ1-2 for the parts outside the CDR3, the full variable domain is DTGVSQNPRHKITKRGQNVTFRCDPISEHNRLYWYRQTLGQGPEFLTYFQNEAQLEKSRLLSDRFSAERPKGSFSTLEIQRTEQGDSAMYLCASSRQGSDYGYTFGSGTRLTVV.